Detailed here is one T cell receptor beta chain. The length of the CDR3 is 15 residues. Germline CDR1 SGHRS, CDR2 YFSETQ. Trimming pared 0 bases from V and 3 bases from J, leaving 12 bases between. The data are from a study of blood T cell repertoires in COVID-19. Produced via immunoSEQ multiplex PCR; TCRdb's table is partial and in-frame only. The sample has approximately 300,000 clones; about 90% are singletons. Sequenced: PBMCs or T cells enriched from blood (not recorded which). This chain links TRBV5-1 with TRBJ1-1, with D possibly matching TRBD1 (6 bases). This sequence originates from a woman between 18 and 30 years old with acute COVID-19. CDR3 sequence: CASSLETGRYTEAFF. As DNA, the CDR3 is TGCGCCAGCAGCTTGGAAACAGGGCGGTACACTGAAGCTTTCTTT. The full variable domain, rest sourced from reference TRBV5-1 and TRBJ1-1, is KAGVTQTPRYLIKTRGQQVTLSCSPISGHRSVSWYQQTPGQGLQFLFEYFSETQRNKGNFPGRFSGRQFSNSRSEMNVSTLELGDSALYLCASSLETGRYTEAFFGQGTRLTVV.